Shown below are 8 T cell receptor beta chains from a single sample sequenced in a study of T-cell reconstitution after alpha-beta-depleted transplantation in children. For TCRbeta, the library was prepared with unique molecular identifiers. In TCRdb, the PCR reads were re-called with MiXCR into one record per CDR3 protein. The sample shows about 610,000 distinct CDR3 sequences, over 9.5% of them seen only once. The sequencing used PBMCs from the stem cell graft donor, collected from the stem cell graft. The source is a human donor who donated a stem cell graft to a child with acute myeloid leukemia.

This clonotype was seen a handful of times. The rearrangement links TRBV30 to TRBJ2-3; the D gene could be TRBD1 or TRBD2 (6 bases each). Trimming removed 1 base at V and 1 base at J, with 9 bases between. The CDR3 has 14 residues. Germline loops: CDR1 GTSNPN, CDR2 SVGIG (reference sequence). The CDR3 DNA reads TGTGCCTGGAGTGAGGGGGGCCGCACAGATACGCAGTATTTT. It yields the protein CAWSEGGRTDTQYF. The full variable domain, its missing parts supplied by reference TRBV30 and TRBJ2-3, is SQTIHQWPATLVQPVGSPLSLECTVEGTSNPNLYWYRQAAGRGLQLLFYSVGIGQISSEVPQNLSASRPQDRQFILSSKKLLLSDSGFYLCAWSEGGRTDTQYFGPGTRLTVL.

This clonotype occurred a few times. The rearrangement links TRBV6-1 to TRBJ1-1; D not resolved. The CDR3 is 15 residues long. V shed 7 bases and J shed 6 bases, with 21 bases lying between them. Germline lookup yields CDR1 MNHNS and CDR2 SASEGT. Here the CDR3 DNA reads TGTGCCAGCACCCTACTCGGGGTTGCTCAAGCTGAAGCTTTCTTT. Amino acid sequence: CASTLLGVAQAEAFF.

This clonotype has a handful of counts. The V and J genes are TRBV5-1 and TRBJ2-5; D is perhaps TRBD1 (5 bases). Trimming took 2 bases from V and 2 from J, leaving 13 bases between them. CDR3 size: 15 residues. Germline CDR1 and CDR2: SGHRS and YFSETQ. The CDR3 here is CASSFNTGVQETQYF. For the CDR3, the DNA is TGCGCCAGCAGCTTTAATACAGGAGTTCAAGAGACCCAGTACTTC.

This sequence joins TRBV28 and TRBJ2-5; 7 positions agree with TRBD2. The junction had 10 bases not matched to a gene; V was cut back by 5 bases and J by 4 bases. The CDR3 contains 15 residues. CDR1 is MDHEN, CDR2 SYDVKM, per germline. The CDR3 reads CASSLGRRSGETQYF. In DNA, the CDR3 is TGTGCCAGCAGTCTCGGGAGGAGATCGGGAGAGACCCAGTACTTC.

This clonotype was counted at least ten times. CDR3 bases: TGTGCCAGCAGCTTAGGAGAAACTGGAAACACCATATATTTT. As protein: CASSLGETGNTIYF. The genes are TRBV13 and TRBJ1-3, with unresolved D. CDR1 is PRHDT, CDR2 FYEKMQ, per germline (reference sequence). V lost 0 bases, J lost 2 bases, and 5 bases lay in between. The CDR3 has 14 amino acids.

There are a few counts of this clonotype. The V and J genes are TRBV7-2 and TRBJ2-7, with a tentative D call TRBD2 (7 bases). Per the germline V gene, CDR1 is SGHTA and CDR2 is FQGNSA. V was shortened by 4 bases and J by 4 bases, with 23 bases between the two germline ends. The CDR3 length is 17 residues. The CDR3 region has the DNA TGTGCCAGCAGCTCCGGGGGGCAAGGTCCGAATTATTACGAGCAGTACTTC. Residues: CASSSGGQGPNYYEQYF. Supplemented by reference TRBV7-2 and TRBJ2-7, the full variable domain reads GAGVSQSPSNKVTEKGKDVELRCDPISGHTALYWYRQSLGQGLEFLIYFQGNSAPDKSGLPSDRFSAERTGGSVSTLTIQRTQQEDSAVYLCASSSGGQGPNYYEQYFGPGTRLTVT.

The chain combines TRBV7-9 with TRBJ2-5; D gene uncertain. The CDR3 loop spans 15 amino acids. Trimming shortened V by 5 bases and J by 5 bases, and 18 bases separated the two germline ends. Germline-derived CDR1 and CDR2 are SEHNR and FQNEAQ (reference sequence). The CDR3 DNA reads as TGTGCCAGCAGCATTCACCGATCTCTCTGGGAGACCCAGTACTTC. Translating it yields CASSIHRSLWETQYF.

The table lists this clonotype with a few counts. This chain links TRBV6-2 or TRBV6-3 with TRBJ2-3; the D gene is possibly TRBD2 (6 bases). CDR3 size: 13 residues. The V end lost 6 bases, the J end lost 9 bases, and 16 bases lay between the germline ends. CDR1 and CDR2 (germline): MNHEY, SVGEGT. The CDR3 loop is CASRRYSGYTQYF. DNA of the CDR3: TGTGCCAGCAGGCGGTATAGCGGCTACACGCAGTATTTT.